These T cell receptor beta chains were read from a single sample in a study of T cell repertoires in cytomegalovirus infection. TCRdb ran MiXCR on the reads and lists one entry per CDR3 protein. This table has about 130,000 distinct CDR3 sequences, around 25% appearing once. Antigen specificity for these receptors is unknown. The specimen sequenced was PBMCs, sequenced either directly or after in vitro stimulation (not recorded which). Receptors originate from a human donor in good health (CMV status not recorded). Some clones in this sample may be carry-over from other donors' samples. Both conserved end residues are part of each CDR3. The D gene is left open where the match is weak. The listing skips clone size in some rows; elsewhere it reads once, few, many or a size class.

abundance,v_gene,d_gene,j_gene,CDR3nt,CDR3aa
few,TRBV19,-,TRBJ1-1,TGTGCCAGTAGTATAGGAAGGGGATACCAGCGAGGCACTGAAGCTTTCTTT,CASSIGRGYQRGTEAFF
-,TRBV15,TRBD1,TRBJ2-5,TGTGCCACCAGCAGCACTTTGGACAGGGCTAGGACCCAGTACTTC,CATSSTLDRARTQYF
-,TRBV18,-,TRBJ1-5,TGTGCCAGCTCACCGTCAGGGTGGAATCAGCCCCAGCATTTT,CASSPSGWNQPQHF
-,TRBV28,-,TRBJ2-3,TGTGCCAGCAGTTTAGAACCGGGAACGCAGTATTTT,CASSLEPGTQYF
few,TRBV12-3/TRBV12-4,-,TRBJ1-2,TGTGCCAGCAGCCTTCCGGGAAGCGGCTACACCTTC,CASSLPGSGYTF
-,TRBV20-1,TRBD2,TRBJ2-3,TGCAGTGCGAGTTTATTAATAGCGGGAGACACAGATACGCAGTATTTT,CSASLLIAGDTDTQYF
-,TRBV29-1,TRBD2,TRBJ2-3,TGCAGCGTTGAGTTACTAGCGGGAGCCGGAGATACGCAGTATTTT,CSVELLAGAGDTQYF
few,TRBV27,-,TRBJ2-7,TGTGCCAGCCGCGGGACGGATATGAACGAGCAGTACTTC,CASRGTDMNEQYF
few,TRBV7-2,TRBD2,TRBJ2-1,TGTGCCAGCAGCTTAGTCGCTGGCGGGAGGGGCTACAATGAGCAGTTCTTC,CASSLVAGGRGYNEQFF
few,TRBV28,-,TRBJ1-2,TGTGCCAGCGGTTATGGCTACACCTTC,CASGYGYTF
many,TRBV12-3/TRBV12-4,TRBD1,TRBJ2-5,TGTGCCAGCAGCCGGGACAGGGGAGAGACCCAGTACTTC,CASSRDRGETQYF
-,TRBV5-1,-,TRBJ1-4,TGCGCCAGCAGCTTGGGGGCCAGCGGGGGGAATGAAAAACTGTTTTTT,CASSLGASGGNEKLFF
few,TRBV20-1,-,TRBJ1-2,TGCAGTGCGCTCATATCGGTCAACTATGGCTACACCTTC,CSALISVNYGYTF
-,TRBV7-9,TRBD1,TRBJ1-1,TGTGCCAGCAGCAAACAATTACCGGGACAGGGAAGGACTGAAGCTTTCTTT,CASSKQLPGQGRTEAFF
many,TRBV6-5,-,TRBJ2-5,TGTGCCAGCAGTTACTCCTCAGGTTCGGAGACCCAGTACTTC,CASSYSSGSETQYF
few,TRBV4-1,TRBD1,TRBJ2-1,TGCGCCAGCAGCCACTTGGGACAGCGCTCCTACAATGAGCAGTTCTTC,CASSHLGQRSYNEQFF
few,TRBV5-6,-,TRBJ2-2,TGTGCCAGCAGCCCCTTTTTCGGGGAGCTGTTTTTT,CASSPFFGELFF
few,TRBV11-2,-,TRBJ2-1,TGTGCCAGCAGCTTAGATATAAGCTCCTACAATGAGCAGTTCTTC,CASSLDISSYNEQFF
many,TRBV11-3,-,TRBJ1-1,TGTGCCAGCAGCCTTCAACAGGGTTTACACACTGAAGCTTTCTTT,CASSLQQGLHTEAFF
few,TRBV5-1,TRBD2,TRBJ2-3,TGCGCCAGCAGCCTTAGAGCGGGAGTGGGAACGCAGTATTTT,CASSLRAGVGTQYF
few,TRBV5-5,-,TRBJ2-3,TGTGCCAGCAGCCCTGGCCCGGGGACATTCACAGATACGCAGTATTTT,CASSPGPGTFTDTQYF
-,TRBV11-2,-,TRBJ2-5,TGTGCCAGCAGCCAACACACCAGGGTCCAAGGAGAGACCCAGTACTTC,CASSQHTRVQGETQYF
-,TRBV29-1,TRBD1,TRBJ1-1,TGCAGCGTTGGAGAGGGGGCGCCGAACACTGAAGCTTTCTTT,CSVGEGAPNTEAFF
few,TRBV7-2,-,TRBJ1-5,TGTGCCAGCAGCTCCGATTACAGGGTAGCCCAGCATTTT,CASSSDYRVAQHF
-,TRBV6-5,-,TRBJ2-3,TGTGCCAGCAGTTATAGGGGGGGACGGGCAGATACGCAGTATTTT,CASSYRGGRADTQYF
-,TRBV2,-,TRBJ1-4,TGTGCCAGCAGTATACAATCAACTAATGAAAAACTGTTTTTT,CASSIQSTNEKLFF
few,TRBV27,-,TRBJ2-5,TGTGCCACCGGGCTTGTGGAGGGGGCGGGGGAGACCCAGTACTTC,CATGLVEGAGETQYF
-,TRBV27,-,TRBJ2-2,TGTGCCAGCAGTTGGGGTGAGGCCGGCGGGGAGCTGTTTTTT,CASSWGEAGGELFF
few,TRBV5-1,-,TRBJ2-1,TGCGCCAGCAGCCCTAACCGGGACGTTAACAATGAGCAGTTCTTC,CASSPNRDVNNEQFF
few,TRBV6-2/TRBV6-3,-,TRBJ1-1,TGTGCCAGCACCCCCGGGCGGCAGGGAATTACTGAAGCTTTCTTT,CASTPGRQGITEAFF
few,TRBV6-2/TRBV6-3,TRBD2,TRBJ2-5,TGTGCCAGCAGTTACGGGCGGGAGGTTTGGGCAAGACAAGAGACCCAGTACTTC,CASSYGREVWARQETQYF
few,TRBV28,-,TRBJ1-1,TGTGCCAGCAGTTTTCTCCGCGGAGGGAACACTGAAGCTTTCTTT,CASSFLRGGNTEAFF
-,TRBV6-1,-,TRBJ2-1,TGTGCCAGTGTGCAGGGGAGGGCCAATGAGCAGTTCTTC,CASVQGRANEQFF
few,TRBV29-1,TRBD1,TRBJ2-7,TGCAGCGTCCACCTAAGGACAGGACAACCCTACGAGCAGTACTTC,CSVHLRTGQPYEQYF
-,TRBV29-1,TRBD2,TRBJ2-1,TGCAGCCCAAAGCGGGAGCCTTACAATGAGCAGTTCTTC,CSPKREPYNEQFF
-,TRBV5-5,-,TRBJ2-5,TGTGCCAGCAGCTTGAGCGGAATTGAGACCCAGTACTTC,CASSLSGIETQYF
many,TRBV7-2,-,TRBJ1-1,TGTGCCAGCAGCTTAAATCGGGGGGCGATAGCTTTCTTT,CASSLNRGAIAFF
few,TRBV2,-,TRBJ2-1,TGTGCCAGCAGTGGGACGGGAGTGGATGAGCAGTTCTTC,CASSGTGVDEQFF
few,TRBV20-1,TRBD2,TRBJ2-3,TGCAGTGCTAGAGATATCTCGGGAGGAGGCACAGATACGCAGTATTTT,CSARDISGGGTDTQYF
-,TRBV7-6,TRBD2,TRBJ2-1,TGTGCCAGCAGCTCGGGACTAGCGGGGGGGGGAAATGAGCAGTTCTTC,CASSSGLAGGGNEQFF
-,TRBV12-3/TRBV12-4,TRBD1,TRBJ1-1,TGTGCCAGCAGTGCAGGACAGGGAAGGGGGCCTGAAGCTTTCTTT,CASSAGQGRGPEAFF
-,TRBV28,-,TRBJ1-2,TGTGCCAGCAGTTTACTGGGCCAGGGAAATGGCTACACCTTC,CASSLLGQGNGYTF
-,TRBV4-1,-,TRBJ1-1,TGCGCCAGCAGCCAAGATGGGGCAGGGGCCCTCACTGAAGCTTTCTTT,CASSQDGAGALTEAFF
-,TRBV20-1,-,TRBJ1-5,TGCAGTGCTAGAGGAGCGAGCAATCAGCCCCAGCATTTT,CSARGASNQPQHF
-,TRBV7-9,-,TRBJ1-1,TGTGCCAGCACCGGGACTTCAGACACTGAAGCTTTCTTT,CASTGTSDTEAFF
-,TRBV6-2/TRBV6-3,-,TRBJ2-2,TGTGCCAGCAAATACGGGACCAGCACCGGGGAGCTGTTTTTT,CASKYGTSTGELFF
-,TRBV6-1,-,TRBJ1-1,TGTGCCAGCACTCAGCGGGATCCCCCCGAAGCTTTCTTT,CASTQRDPPEAFF
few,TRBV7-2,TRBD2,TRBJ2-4,TGTGCCAGCAGCCATTGGGAGGGTGTAAACATTCAGTACTTC,CASSHWEGVNIQYF
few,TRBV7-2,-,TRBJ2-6,TGTGCCAGCGAAGTCGACAACGTCCTGACTTTC,CASEVDNVLTF
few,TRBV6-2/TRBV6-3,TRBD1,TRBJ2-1,TGTGCCAGCAGTTACTCCAGGACAGGGGAACCCTACAATGAGCAGTTCTTC,CASSYSRTGEPYNEQFF
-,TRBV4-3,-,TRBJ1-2,TGCGCCAGCAGCCCCTCGACTAACTATGGCTACACCTTC,CASSPSTNYGYTF
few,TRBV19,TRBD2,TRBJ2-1,TGTGCCAGTAGTACCCACCGAATCGGGGGACCAGGGACTAGCGGGAAGTACAATGAGCAGTTCTTC,CASSTHRIGGPGTSGKYNEQFF
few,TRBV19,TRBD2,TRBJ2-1,TGTGCCAGTAGTATAGCCCTACTAGCGGTTAACAATGAGCAGTTCTTC,CASSIALLAVNNEQFF
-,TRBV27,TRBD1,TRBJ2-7,TGTGCCAGCAGGTGGGGGACAGGGGGCGAGCAGTACTTC,CASRWGTGGEQYF
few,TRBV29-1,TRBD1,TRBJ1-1,TGCAGCGTTGGGACAGGGAACACTGAAGCTTTCTTT,CSVGTGNTEAFF
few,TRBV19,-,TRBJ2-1,TGTGCCAGTAGCCGGAGAAGGGAGCTAGCAGGAAAGCAGTTCTTC,CASSRRRELAGKQFF